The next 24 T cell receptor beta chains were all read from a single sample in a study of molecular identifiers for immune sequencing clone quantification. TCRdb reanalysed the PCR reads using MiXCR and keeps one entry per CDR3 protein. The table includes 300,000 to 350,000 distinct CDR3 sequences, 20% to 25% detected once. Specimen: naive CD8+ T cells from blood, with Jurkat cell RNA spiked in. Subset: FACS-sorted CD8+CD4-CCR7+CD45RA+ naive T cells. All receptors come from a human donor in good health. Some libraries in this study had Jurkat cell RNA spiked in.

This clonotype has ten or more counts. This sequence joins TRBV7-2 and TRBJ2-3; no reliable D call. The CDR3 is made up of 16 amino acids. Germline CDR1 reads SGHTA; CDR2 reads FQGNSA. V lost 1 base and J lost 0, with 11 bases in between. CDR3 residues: CASSLGERFSTDTQYF. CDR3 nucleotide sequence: TGTGCCAGCAGCTTAGGGGAACGGTTTAGCACAGATACGCAGTATTTT.

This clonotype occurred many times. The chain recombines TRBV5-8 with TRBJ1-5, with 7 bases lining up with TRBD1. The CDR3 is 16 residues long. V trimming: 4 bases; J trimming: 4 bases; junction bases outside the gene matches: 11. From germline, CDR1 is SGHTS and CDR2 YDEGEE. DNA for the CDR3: TGTGCCAGCAGCAAGGATTACAGGGGACGTAATCAGCCCCAGCATTTT. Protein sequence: CASSKDYRGRNQPQHF.

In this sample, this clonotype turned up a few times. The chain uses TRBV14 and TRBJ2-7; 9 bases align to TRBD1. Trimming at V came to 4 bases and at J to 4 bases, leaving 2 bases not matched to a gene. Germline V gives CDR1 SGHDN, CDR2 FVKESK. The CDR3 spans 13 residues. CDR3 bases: TGTGCCAGCAGCCGGGACAGGGCTTACGAGCAGTACTTC. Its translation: CASSRDRAYEQYF.

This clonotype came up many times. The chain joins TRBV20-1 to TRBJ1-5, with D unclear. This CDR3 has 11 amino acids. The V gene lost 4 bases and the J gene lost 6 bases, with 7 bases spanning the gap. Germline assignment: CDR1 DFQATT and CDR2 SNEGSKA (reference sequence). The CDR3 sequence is CSAMNPQPQHF. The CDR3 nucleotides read TGCAGTGCTATGAATCCTCAGCCCCAGCATTTT.

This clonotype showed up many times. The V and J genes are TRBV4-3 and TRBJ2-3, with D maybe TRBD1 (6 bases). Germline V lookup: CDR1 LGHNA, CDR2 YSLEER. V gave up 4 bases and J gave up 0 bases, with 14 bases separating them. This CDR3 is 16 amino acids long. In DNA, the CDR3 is TGCGCCAGCAGCCCTTACCTGGACAGAAGCACAGATACGCAGTATTTT. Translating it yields CASSPYLDRSTDTQYF.

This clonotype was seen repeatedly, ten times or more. This CDR3 is CASGPGRYEQYF. CDR3 DNA: TGTGCTAGTGGCCCGGGCCGCTACGAGCAGTACTTC. The rearrangement uses TRBV12-5 and TRBJ2-7; D is unclear. The CDR3 totals 12 residues. The V end lost 6 bases, the J end lost 3 bases, and 9 bases lay between the germline ends. Germline V gene lookup returns CDR1 LGHNT and CDR2 FRNRAP.

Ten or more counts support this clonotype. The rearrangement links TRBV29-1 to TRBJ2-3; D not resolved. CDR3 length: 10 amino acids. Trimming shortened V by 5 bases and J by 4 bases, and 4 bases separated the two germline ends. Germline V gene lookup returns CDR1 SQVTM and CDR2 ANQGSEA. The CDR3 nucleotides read TGCAGCGTTCTAGCAGATACGCAGTATTTT. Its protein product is CSVLADTQYF.

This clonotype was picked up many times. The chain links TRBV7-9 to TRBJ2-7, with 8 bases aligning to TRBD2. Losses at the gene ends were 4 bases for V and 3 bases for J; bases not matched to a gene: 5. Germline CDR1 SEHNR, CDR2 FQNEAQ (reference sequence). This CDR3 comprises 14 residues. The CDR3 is CASSSGLVHYEQYF. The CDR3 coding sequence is TGTGCCAGCAGCTCGGGACTAGTTCACTACGAGCAGTACTTC.

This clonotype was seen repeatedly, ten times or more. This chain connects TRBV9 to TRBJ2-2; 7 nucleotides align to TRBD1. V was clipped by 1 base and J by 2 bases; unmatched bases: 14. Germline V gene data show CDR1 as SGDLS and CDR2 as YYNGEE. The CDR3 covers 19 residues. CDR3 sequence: CASSVSETGFGENTGELFF. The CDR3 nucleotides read TGTGCCAGCAGCGTATCGGAGACAGGGTTCGGGGAAAACACCGGGGAGCTGTTTTTT.

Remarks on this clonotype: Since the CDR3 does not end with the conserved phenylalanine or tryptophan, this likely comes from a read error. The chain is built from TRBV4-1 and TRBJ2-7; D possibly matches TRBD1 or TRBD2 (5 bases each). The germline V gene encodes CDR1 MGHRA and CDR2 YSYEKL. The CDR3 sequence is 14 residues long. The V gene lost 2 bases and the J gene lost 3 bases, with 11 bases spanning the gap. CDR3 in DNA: TGCGCCAGCAGCCAACCGGGACCGAGCTACGAGCAGTACCTC. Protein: CASSQPGPSYEQYL.

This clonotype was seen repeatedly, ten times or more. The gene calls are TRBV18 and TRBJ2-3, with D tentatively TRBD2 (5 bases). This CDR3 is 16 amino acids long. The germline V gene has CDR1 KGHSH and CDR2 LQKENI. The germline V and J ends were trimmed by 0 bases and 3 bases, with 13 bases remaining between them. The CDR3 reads CASSPPYGKDTDTQYF. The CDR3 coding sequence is TGTGCCAGCTCACCACCCTACGGGAAGGATACAGATACGCAGTATTTT.

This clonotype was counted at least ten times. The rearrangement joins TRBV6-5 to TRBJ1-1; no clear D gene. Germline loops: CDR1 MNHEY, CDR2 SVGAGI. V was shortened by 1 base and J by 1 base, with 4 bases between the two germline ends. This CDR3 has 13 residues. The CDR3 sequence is CASSYFPNTEAFF. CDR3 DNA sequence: TGTGCCAGCAGTTACTTCCCGAACACTGAAGCTTTCTTT.

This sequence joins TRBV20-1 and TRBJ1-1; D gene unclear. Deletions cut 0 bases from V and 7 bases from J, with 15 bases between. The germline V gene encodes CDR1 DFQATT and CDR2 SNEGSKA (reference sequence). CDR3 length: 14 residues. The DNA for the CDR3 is TGCAGTGCTAGAGATCGGGATGGGGTCTATGAAGCTTTCTTT. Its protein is CSARDRDGVYEAFF.

The CDR3 bases are TGTGCCAGCAGCCCGCGTGTGGGGACAGCTACCGGGGAGCTGTTTTTT. Amino acids: CASSPRVGTATGELFF. V gene TRBV7-2 combines with J gene TRBJ2-2, with 7 bases fitting TRBD1. The CDR3 contains 16 residues. Germline V gene data show CDR1 as SGHTA and CDR2 as FQGNSA. The ends lost 5 bases at V and 5 bases at J; junction bases unmatched: 11.

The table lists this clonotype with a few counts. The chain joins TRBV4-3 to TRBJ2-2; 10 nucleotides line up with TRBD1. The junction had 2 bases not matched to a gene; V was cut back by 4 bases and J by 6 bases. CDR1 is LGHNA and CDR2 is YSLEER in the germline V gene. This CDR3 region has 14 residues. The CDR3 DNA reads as TGCGCCAGCAGCCCCGGGACAGGGGCCGGGGAGCTGTTTTTT. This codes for CASSPGTGAGELFF.

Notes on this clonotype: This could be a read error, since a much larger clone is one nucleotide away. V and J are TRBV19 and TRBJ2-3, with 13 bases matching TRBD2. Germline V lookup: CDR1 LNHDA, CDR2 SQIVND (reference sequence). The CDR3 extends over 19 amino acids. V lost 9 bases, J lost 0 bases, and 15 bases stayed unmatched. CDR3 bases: TGTGCCAGCAAGGGTTCTCCGGGACTAGCGGGACAGAGCACAGATACGCAGTATTTT. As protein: CASKGSPGLAGQSTDTQYF. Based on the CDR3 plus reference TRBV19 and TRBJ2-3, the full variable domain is DGGITQSPKYLFRKEGQNVTLSCEQNLNHDAMYWYRQDPGQGLRLIYYSQIVNDFQKGDIAEGYSVSREKKESFPLTVTSAQKNPTAFYLCASKGSPGLAGQSTDTQYFGPGTRLTVL.

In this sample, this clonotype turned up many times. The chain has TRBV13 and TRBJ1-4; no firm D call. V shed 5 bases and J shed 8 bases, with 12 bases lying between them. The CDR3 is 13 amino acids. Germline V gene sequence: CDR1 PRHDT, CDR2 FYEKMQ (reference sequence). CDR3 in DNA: TGTGCCAGCAGCCTCTCAACATCGGAAAAACTGTTTTTT. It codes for CASSLSTSEKLFF.

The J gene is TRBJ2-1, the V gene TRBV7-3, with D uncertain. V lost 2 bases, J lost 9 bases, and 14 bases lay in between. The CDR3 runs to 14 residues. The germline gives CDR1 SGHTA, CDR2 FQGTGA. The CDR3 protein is CASSLVGPGAEQFF. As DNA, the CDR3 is TGTGCCAGCAGCTTAGTTGGACCCGGAGCTGAGCAGTTCTTC.

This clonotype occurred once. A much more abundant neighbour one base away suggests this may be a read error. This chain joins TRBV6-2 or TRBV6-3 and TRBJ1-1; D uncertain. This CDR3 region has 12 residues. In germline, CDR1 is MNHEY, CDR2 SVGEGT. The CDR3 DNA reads TGTGCCAGCGAAACAAAGAACACTGGAGCTTTCTTT. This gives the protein CASETKNTGAFF.

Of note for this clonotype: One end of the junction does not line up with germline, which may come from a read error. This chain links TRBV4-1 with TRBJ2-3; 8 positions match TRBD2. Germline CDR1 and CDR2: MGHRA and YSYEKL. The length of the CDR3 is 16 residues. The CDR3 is CASSQESGGDTDTRYF. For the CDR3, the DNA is TGCGCCAGCAGCCAAGAGTCCGGGGGGGACACAGATACGCGGTATTTT.

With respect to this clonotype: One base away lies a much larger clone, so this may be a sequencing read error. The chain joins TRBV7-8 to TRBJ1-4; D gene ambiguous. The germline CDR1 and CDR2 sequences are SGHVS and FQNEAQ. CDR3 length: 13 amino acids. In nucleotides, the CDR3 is TGTGCCAGCAGCCCGAGGACGGGTGAAAAACTGTCTTTT. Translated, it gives CASSPRTGEKLSF. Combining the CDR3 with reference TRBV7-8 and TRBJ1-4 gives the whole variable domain GAGVSQSPRYKVAKRGQDVALRCDPISGHVSLFWYQQALGQGPEFLTYFQNEAQLDKSGLPSDRFFAERPEGSVSTLKIQRTQQEDSAVYLCASSPRTGEKLSFGSGTQLSVL.

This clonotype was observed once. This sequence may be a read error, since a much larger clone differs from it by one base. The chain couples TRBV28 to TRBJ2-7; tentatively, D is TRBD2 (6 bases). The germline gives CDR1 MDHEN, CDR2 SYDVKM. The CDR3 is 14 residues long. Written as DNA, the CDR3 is TGTGCCAGCAGTCCTCGGCGGGGTATGGCCGAGCGGTACTTC. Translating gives CASSPRRGMAERYF.

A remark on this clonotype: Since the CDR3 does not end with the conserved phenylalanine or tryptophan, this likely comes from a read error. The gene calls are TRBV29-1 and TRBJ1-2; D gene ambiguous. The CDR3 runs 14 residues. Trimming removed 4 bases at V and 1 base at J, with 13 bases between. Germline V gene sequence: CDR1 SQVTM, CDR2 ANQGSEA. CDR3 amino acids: CSVAEQSFNYGYTL. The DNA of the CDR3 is TGCAGCGTTGCCGAACAGAGTTTTAACTATGGCTACACCCTC.

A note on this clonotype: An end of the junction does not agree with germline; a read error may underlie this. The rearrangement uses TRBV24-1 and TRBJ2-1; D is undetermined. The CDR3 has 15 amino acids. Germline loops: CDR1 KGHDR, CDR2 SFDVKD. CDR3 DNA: TGTGCCACCAGTGATACCGTCTACGGTGGCAATGAGCGGTTCTTC. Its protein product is CATSDTVYGGNERFF.